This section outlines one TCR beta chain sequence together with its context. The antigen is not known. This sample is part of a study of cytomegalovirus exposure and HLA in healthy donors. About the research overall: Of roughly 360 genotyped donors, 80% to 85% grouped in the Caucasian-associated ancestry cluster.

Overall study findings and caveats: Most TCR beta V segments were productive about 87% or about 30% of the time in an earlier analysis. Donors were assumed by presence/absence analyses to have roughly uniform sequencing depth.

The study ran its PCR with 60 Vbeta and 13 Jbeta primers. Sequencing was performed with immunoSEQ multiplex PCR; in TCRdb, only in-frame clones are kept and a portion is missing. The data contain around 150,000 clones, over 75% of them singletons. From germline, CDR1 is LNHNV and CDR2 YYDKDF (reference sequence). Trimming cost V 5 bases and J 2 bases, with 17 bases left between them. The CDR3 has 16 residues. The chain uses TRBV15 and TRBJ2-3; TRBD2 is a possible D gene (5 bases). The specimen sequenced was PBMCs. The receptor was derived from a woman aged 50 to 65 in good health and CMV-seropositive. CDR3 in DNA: TGTGCCACCAGCTTCGACGGCGGGCCCCTCACAGATACGCAGTATTTT. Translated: CATSFDGGPLTDTQYF.